The 32 T cell receptor beta chains below all came from one sample that was sequenced in a study of vaccination effects on CD4 cells after COVID-19. Culture proceeded for nine to eleven days, and CD4+ T cells were then isolated. Participants got two doses of BNT162b2 or mRNA-1273 vaccine. The protocol was immunoSEQ multiplex PCR, while the TCRdb copy is restricted to in-frame clones and leaves out a portion. In the table there are about 45,000 clones, just over 70% of which are singletons. For these TCRs, the target antigens are not known. The specimen comprised CD4+ T cells from PBMCs cultured without peptide, sampled after COVID-19 vaccination. All receptors derive from a human donor who received a COVID-19 vaccine.

This clone was seen a single time. The chain has TRBV7-2 and TRBJ2-3; no reliable D call. The germline V gene has CDR1 SGHTA and CDR2 FQGNSA. With 5 bases removed from V and 1 base from J, the gap between germline ends came to 10 bases. This CDR3 is built from 14 residues. CDR3 sequence reads: CASSPSGRTDTQYF. CDR3 coding DNA: TGTGCCAGCAGCCCCTCAGGCCGCACAGATACGCAGTATTTT.

In its sample, this clone was seen once. The chain joins TRBV29-1 to TRBJ2-7, with a tentative D call TRBD2 (7 bases). Germline lookup yields CDR1 SQVTM and CDR2 ANQGSEA. V was clipped by 4 bases and J by 5 bases, with 15 bases between them. This CDR3 contains 13 residues. The CDR3 sequence: CSVVGGAGDEQYF. The CDR3 region has the DNA TGCAGCGTTGTTGGGGGGGCAGGGGACGAGCAGTACTTC.

This chain uses TRBV2 with TRBJ1-5; possibly TRBD1 for D (5 bases). V lost 4 bases and J 2 bases, leaving 15 bases between the germline ends. This CDR3 comprises 16 residues. Per the germline V gene, CDR1 is SNHLY and CDR2 is FYNNEI. CDR3 protein: CASSGVIRGGNQPQHF. CDR3 sequence (DNA): TGTGCCAGCAGTGGGGTAATACGAGGGGGCAATCAGCCCCAGCATTTT.

This rearrangement joins TRBV4-1 to TRBJ2-4; no firm D call. Trimming stripped 3 bases from V and 1 base from J, with 16 bases between. The CDR3 length is 17 residues. Per the germline V gene, CDR1 is MGHRA and CDR2 is YSYEKL. The CDR3 loop is CASSQASGYGAKNIQYF. In DNA, the CDR3 is TGCGCCAGCAGCCAGGCCTCCGGGTATGGGGCCAAAAACATTCAGTACTTC.

The V call is TRBV19, the J call TRBJ1-1, with 10 bases matching TRBD1. V lost 4 bases, J lost 6 bases, and 2 bases stayed unmatched. Germline values: CDR1 LNHDA, CDR2 SQIVND (reference sequence). The CDR3 runs 13 residues. The CDR3 spells CASSRDRGPEAFF. For the CDR3, the DNA is TGTGCCAGTAGTAGGGACAGGGGCCCTGAAGCTTTCTTT.

This chain connects TRBV12-3 or TRBV12-4 to TRBJ1-4; D gene uncertain. The CDR3 is 13 residues long. Trimming removed 5 bases at V and 5 bases at J, with 9 bases between. CDR3 nucleotides: TGTGCCAGCAGTAACCCGGGCAATGAAAAACTGTTTTTT. Amino acids: CASSNPGNEKLFF.

Only a few counts were recorded for this clone. The gene calls are TRBV5-1 and TRBJ2-7; 8 nucleotides align to TRBD1. Germline values: CDR1 SGHRS, CDR2 YFSETQ. The CDR3 sequence is 14 residues long. Unmatched junction bases numbered 7, after V lost 5 bases and J lost 3 bases. The CDR3 loop is CASSWTGSGYEQYF. As DNA, the CDR3 is TGCGCCAGCAGTTGGACAGGGTCGGGCTACGAGCAGTACTTC.

This chain joins TRBV10-3 and TRBJ2-3; no clear D gene. Per the germline V gene, CDR1 is ENHRY and CDR2 is SYGVKD. The CDR3 loop spans 13 amino acids. V was cut by 7 bases and J by 0 bases, with 8 bases left in between. This CDR3 reads CAITASSTDTQYF. The CDR3 DNA follows: TGTGCCATCACGGCCTCTAGCACAGATACGCAGTATTTT.

J is TRBJ2-3 and V is TRBV12-3 or TRBV12-4, with 8 bases that match TRBD2. With 3 bases clipped from V and 6 bases from J, the junction kept 2 bases outside the gene matches. The CDR3 has 13 amino acids. The CDR3 loop is CASSFGGADTQYF. In nucleotides, the CDR3 is TGTGCCAGCAGTTTCGGGGGGGCTGATACGCAGTATTTT.

The V call is TRBV5-1, the J call TRBJ2-5; a possible D gene is TRBD1 (6 bases). This CDR3 has 14 amino acids. V was clipped by 4 bases and J by 4 bases, with 14 bases between them. Germline CDR1 reads SGHRS; CDR2 reads YFSETQ. DNA of the CDR3: TGCGCCAGCAGCCGAACAGGGATATCAGAGACCCAGTACTTC. Its translation is CASSRTGISETQYF.

This chain uses TRBV18 with TRBJ2-5; 8 bases are shared with TRBD1. Trimming took 3 bases from V and 3 from J; bases not matched to a gene: 0. The length of the CDR3 is 13 residues. Germline V lookup: CDR1 KGHSH, CDR2 LQKENI. The CDR3 nucleotides are TGTGCCAGCTCACCGGACAGGGAAGAGACCCAGTACTTC. Translated: CASSPDREETQYF.

V and J are TRBV19 and TRBJ2-5, with 9 bases aligning to TRBD2. Trimming cost V 6 bases and J 5 bases; bases outside gene matches: 7. This CDR3 spans 14 amino acids. The germline V gene has CDR1 LNHDA and CDR2 SQIVND (reference sequence). The CDR3 DNA follows: TGTGCCAGTAGCTTAGCGGGAGTGGGGGAGACCCAGTACTTC. Translated, it gives CASSLAGVGETQYF.

This clone was seen once. The V call is TRBV12-5, the J call TRBJ1-1; D is undetermined. The germline gives CDR1 LGHNT, CDR2 FRNRAP. CDR3 length: 12 amino acids. Trimming stripped 3 bases from V and 1 base from J, with 3 bases between. The CDR3 DNA reads as TGTGCTAGTGGTTTCGAGAACACTGAAGCTTTCTTT. Translation: CASGFENTEAFF.

A word on this clone: This specimen includes other DNA sequences encoding the same CDR3. The rearrangement links TRBV18 to TRBJ2-5, with 8 bases aligning to TRBD2. Germline V gives CDR1 KGHSH, CDR2 LQKENI. J gave up 5 bases and V 3 bases, and 2 bases lay outside the gene matches. This CDR3 has 13 residues. The CDR3 nucleotides read TGTGCCAGCTCACCCTCTAGCGGGGAGACCCAGTACTTC. Translating it yields CASSPSSGETQYF.

The chain combines TRBV18 with TRBJ1-1; possibly TRBD1 for D (5 bases). The CDR3 totals 13 residues. Germline CDR1 and CDR2: KGHSH and LQKENI. V was cut by 6 bases and J by 2 bases, with 10 bases left in between. CDR3 amino acids: CASSSGANTEAFF. DNA for the CDR3: TGTGCCAGCTCCTCCGGGGCCAACACTGAAGCTTTCTTT.

J is TRBJ1-2 and V is TRBV4-1; TRBD1 agrees at 11 bases. V shed 0 bases, J shed 7 bases, and the junction held 7 bases outside the gene matches. This CDR3 comprises 16 residues. Germline CDR1 MGHRA, CDR2 YSYEKL. The CDR3 loop reads CASSQETGGTGGGYTF. CDR3 DNA: TGCGCCAGCAGCCAAGAGACTGGCGGGACAGGGGGTGGCTACACCTTC.

This clone was recorded once. The V gene is TRBV2, the J gene TRBJ2-1; 10 bases line up with TRBD2. CDR3 length: 15 residues. Germline V gives CDR1 SNHLY, CDR2 FYNNEI. Losses at the gene ends were 6 bases for V and 8 bases for J; bases not matched to a gene: 10. CDR3 residues: CASRQLAGRGDEQFF. The CDR3 nucleotides are TGTGCCAGCAGGCAACTAGCGGGAAGGGGCGATGAGCAGTTCTTC.

This clone was seen a few times. The rearrangement joins TRBV10-2 to TRBJ1-3; weak D call: TRBD1 (5 bases). The CDR3 is 16 amino acids. Trimming removed 6 bases from V and 0 bases from J, with 15 bases in between. CDR1 and CDR2 (germline): WSHSY, SAAADI. CDR3 loop: CASRPTEGNSGNTIYF. For the CDR3, the DNA is TGCGCCAGCAGGCCGACCGAGGGGAACTCTGGAAACACCATATATTTT.

The chain links TRBV6-5 to TRBJ1-2; the match to TRBD1 covers 7 bases. This CDR3 spans 13 amino acids. The germline CDR1 and CDR2 sequences are MNHEY and SVGAGI. V was pared by 5 bases and J by 3 bases, with 3 bases of the junction left unmatched. CDR3 nucleotide sequence: TGTGCCAGCAGTCGGGACAGAGACTATGGCTACACCTTC. Its protein is CASSRDRDYGYTF.

The CDR3 DNA sequence: TGTGCCAGCTCTACGGGGTTGAGCTCTGGAAACACCATATATTTT. Translated, it gives CASSTGLSSGNTIYF. The chain combines TRBV18 with TRBJ1-3; D gene unclear. Trimming took 6 bases from V and 0 from J, leaving 12 bases between them. Germline V lookup: CDR1 KGHSH, CDR2 LQKENI. The CDR3 covers 15 residues.

The rearrangement joins TRBV4-2 to TRBJ2-7; 11 bases match TRBD2. Germline V gives CDR1 LGHNA, CDR2 YNFKEQ. The CDR3 contains 19 residues. With 0 bases clipped from V and 2 bases from J, the junction kept 12 bases outside the gene matches. This chain's CDR3 is CASSQEASLAGGRPYEQYF. In DNA form, the CDR3 reads TGTGCCAGCAGCCAAGAGGCCTCTCTAGCGGGGGGACGTCCCTACGAGCAGTACTTC.

V and J are TRBV12-3 or TRBV12-4 and TRBJ2-7; D call uncertain. Trimming removed 3 bases from V and 7 bases from J, with 10 bases in between. The CDR3 contains 12 residues. The CDR3 reads CASSFLPWEQYF. CDR3 bases: TGTGCCAGCAGTTTTCTCCCTTGGGAGCAGTACTTC.

This clone was counted between two and nine times. The chain carries TRBV18 and TRBJ2-1; D unclear. V dropped 6 bases and J dropped 0 bases, with 18 bases sitting between them. This CDR3 contains 17 residues. The germline V gene has CDR1 KGHSH and CDR2 LQKENI. CDR3 sequence: CASSPRSDQSSYNEQFF. The CDR3 bases are TGTGCCAGCTCGCCAAGGTCGGACCAGAGCTCCTACAATGAGCAGTTCTTC.

The V gene is TRBV6-5, the J gene TRBJ1-1; 8 bases map to TRBD1. Germline-derived CDR1 and CDR2 are MNHEY and SVGAGI. This CDR3 has 12 amino acids. J was trimmed by 10 bases and V by 6 bases; bases with no gene match: 7. The CDR3 protein is CASRVAGGIAFF. The CDR3 coding sequence is TGTGCCAGCAGGGTGGCAGGGGGCATAGCTTTCTTT.

The sample holds a few counts of this clone. The rearrangement uses TRBV3-1 (or the pseudogene TRBV3-2) and TRBJ1-1; 9 bases are a match to TRBD1. V was pared by 0 bases and J by 5 bases, with 10 bases of the junction left unmatched. Germline values: CDR1 LGHDT, CDR2 YNNKEL (reference sequence). There are 17 residues in the CDR3. CDR3 DNA: TGTGCCAGCAGCCAAGATTCCACAGGGGGCGCTTTTACTGAAGCTTTCTTT. Residues: CASSQDSTGGAFTEAFF.

This clone was seen only a few times. The V call is TRBV7-9, the J call TRBJ2-7; D may match TRBD1 or TRBD2 (5 bases each). V lost 1 base, J lost 6 bases, and 13 bases lay in between. The CDR3 extends over 14 amino acids. Germline values: CDR1 SEHNR, CDR2 FQNEAQ (reference sequence). The CDR3 DNA reads as TGTGCCAGCAGCTTAGGAGGGGTTAAAGGCGAGCAGTACTTC. Translation gives CASSLGGVKGEQYF.

Worth noting for this clone: This sample also contains other DNA sequences that code for the same CDR3. The chain combines TRBV7-9 with TRBJ1-1; D is uncertain. Deletions cut 1 base from V and 1 base from J, with 4 bases between. The CDR3 runs 13 residues. Germline V gives CDR1 SEHNR, CDR2 FQNEAQ (reference sequence). CDR3 loop: CASSLVGNTEAFF. DNA for the CDR3: TGTGCCAGCAGCTTAGTCGGGAACACTGAAGCTTTCTTT.

This clone was recorded once. The chain links TRBV4-2 to TRBJ1-5; D call uncertain. Germline CDR1 and CDR2: LGHNA and YNFKEQ. The V and J ends lost 3 bases and 5 bases respectively, with 8 bases between them. CDR3 length: 13 residues. CDR3 DNA: TGTGCCAGCAGCCATTACCACGATCAGCCCCAGCATTTT. Protein: CASSHYHDQPQHF.

The J gene is TRBJ2-7, the V gene TRBV6-6, with D hard to call. There are 15 residues in the CDR3. Per the germline V gene, CDR1 is MNHNY and CDR2 is SVGAGI (reference sequence). The ends were cut back, 2 bases at V and 0 bases at J, with 11 bases in the middle. The CDR3 spells CASSYRRGLSYEQYF. CDR3 bases: TGTGCCAGCAGTTACCGGCGTGGCCTCTCCTACGAGCAGTACTTC.

This chain joins TRBV6-5 and TRBJ2-2; D gene ambiguous. Germline V gene data show CDR1 as MNHEY and CDR2 as SVGAGI. V lost 2 bases and J 3 bases, leaving 4 bases between the germline ends. The CDR3 has 13 residues. The CDR3, as DNA: TGTGCCAGCAGTTACGTGGACACCGGGGAGCTGTTTTTT. It is translated as CASSYVDTGELFF.

This clone has more than one count but fewer than ten. The chain joins TRBV12-3 or TRBV12-4 to TRBJ1-6; 7 bases map to TRBD1. V dropped 7 bases and J dropped 8; count of bases not matched to a gene: 5. The CDR3 is made up of 13 amino acids. The CDR3 reads CASNDGQDSPLHF. The CDR3 coding sequence is TGTGCCAGCAACGATGGACAGGATTCACCCCTCCACTTT.

The V and J genes are TRBV4-1 and TRBJ2-5, with 13 positions matching TRBD2. V trimming: 4 bases; J trimming: 5 bases; junction bases outside the gene matches: 10. Germline V CDR1 and CDR2: MGHRA, YSYEKL. The CDR3 has 17 residues. The CDR3: CASSPILAGGPKETQYF. Here the CDR3 DNA reads TGCGCCAGCAGCCCCATACTAGCGGGGGGGCCTAAGGAGACCCAGTACTTC.